This T cell receptor beta chain is from a study of blood T cell repertoires in COVID-19. Background on the study: Donors in the United States, Italy and Spain gave samples during acute or convalescent COVID-19. PBMCs, B-cell-depleted T cells, or T cells provided the cDNA or gDNA that made up the material.

This CDR3 contains 15 residues. CDR1 and CDR2 (germline): SGHAT, FQNNGV. J lost 7 bases, V lost 5 bases, and 7 bases had no gene match. Clones were read by immunoSEQ multiplex PCR, and TCRdb kept only the in-frame ones, dropping some. In the table there are 280,000 or so clones, around 85% of which are singletons. Sequencing was performed on peripheral blood. J is TRBJ1-5 and V is TRBV11-2; 11 bases agree with TRBD1. This clonotype originated in a woman aged 25 to 45 who had recovered from COVID-19. CDR3 loop: CASSPGQGARQPQHF. CDR3 in DNA: TGTGCCAGCAGCCCCGGACAGGGGGCGAGGCAGCCCCAGCATTTT.